Presented here are 22 T cell receptor beta chains from one specimen sequenced in a study of cytomegalovirus exposure and HLA in healthy donors. Sequencing was performed with immunoSEQ multiplex PCR; in TCRdb, only in-frame clones are kept and a portion is missing. The sample has over 250,000 clones, 75% to 90% seen once; the top ten hold roughly 1.2%. The sample comprised PBMCs. The receptors come from a woman aged 25 to 39 in good health and CMV-seropositive.

The V and J genes are TRBV4-1 and TRBJ2-1, with a tentative D call TRBD2 (6 bases). Germline V lookup: CDR1 MGHRA, CDR2 YSYEKL. This CDR3 is built from 11 residues. Between the trimmed V and J ends, which lost 5 bases and 9 bases, there was a span of 8 bases. CDR3 residues: CASSSGVEQFF. The CDR3 coding sequence is TGCGCCAGCAGCTCGGGGGTTGAGCAGTTCTTC.

The chain couples TRBV30 to TRBJ1-1; D gene ambiguous. Germline loops: CDR1 GTSNPN, CDR2 SVGIG (reference sequence). CDR3 length: 14 amino acids. V was trimmed by 0 bases and J by 6 bases, leaving 14 bases between them. The CDR3 DNA sequence: TGTGCCTGGAGTGTACTCGGGGTACTTCCTGAAGCTTTCTTT. Residues: CAWSVLGVLPEAFF.

The CDR3 loop reads CASSILAAFSYNEQFF. CDR3 coding DNA: TGTGCCAGTAGTATACTAGCGGCTTTCTCCTACAATGAGCAGTTCTTC. The J gene is TRBJ2-1, the V gene TRBV19, with TRBD2 identical over 7 bases. Looked up from germline, CDR1 is LNHDA and CDR2 is SQIVND (reference sequence). V lost 2 bases to trimming and J lost 0 bases; unmatched junction nucleotides: 4. The CDR3 has 16 amino acids.

This clone has only a few counts. The J gene is TRBJ1-4, the V gene TRBV4-2; D gene unclear. Germline V lookup: CDR1 LGHNA, CDR2 YNFKEQ. This CDR3 has 15 amino acids. Trimming stripped 0 bases from V and 3 bases from J, with 8 bases between. The CDR3 region has the DNA TGTGCCAGCAGCCAAGATTGGAGCTCTAATGAAAAACTGTTTTTT. This codes for CASSQDWSSNEKLFF.

The V call is TRBV5-5, the J call TRBJ1-4; possibly TRBD1 for D (6 bases). The CDR3 runs to 15 residues. Germline CDR1 and CDR2: SGHKS and YYEKEE (reference sequence). Trimming cost V 0 bases and J 4 bases, with 10 bases left between them. Written as DNA, the CDR3 is TGTGCCAGCAGCTTGGAGGGACATAGTAATGAAAAACTGTTTTTT. Translating gives CASSLEGHSNEKLFF. Full variable domain (outside the CDR3, taken from reference TRBV5-5 and TRBJ1-4): DAGVTQSPTHLIKTRGQQVTLRCSPISGHKSVSWYQQVLGQGPQFIFQYYEKEERGRGNFPDRFSARQFPNYSSELNVNALLLGDSALYLCASSLEGHSNEKLFFGSGTQLSVL.

The rearrangement links TRBV27 to TRBJ2-6, with D perhaps TRBD2 (6 bases). Germline-derived CDR1 and CDR2 are MNHEY and SMNVEV (reference sequence). With 8 bases removed from V and 7 bases from J, the gap between germline ends came to 12 bases. The CDR3 covers 13 residues. DNA of the CDR3: TGTGCCAGCCCGACCGGGACTGCCAACGTCCTGACTTTC. Translated: CASPTGTANVLTF.

This clone was observed a few times. This rearrangement joins TRBV28 to TRBJ2-5; 9 bases are shared with TRBD2. The germline V gene encodes CDR1 MDHEN and CDR2 SYDVKM. Losses at the gene ends were 3 bases for V and 1 base for J; bases not matched to a gene: 6. The CDR3 totals 16 residues. The CDR3 here is CASSLASGARQETQYF. CDR3 coding DNA: TGTGCCAGCAGTTTGGCTAGCGGGGCCCGCCAAGAGACCCAGTACTTC.

This clone was recorded a few times. V gene TRBV5-1 combines with J gene TRBJ1-1; possible D gene TRBD1, 5 bases. The CDR3 sequence is 15 residues long. Germline values: CDR1 SGHRS, CDR2 YFSETQ. The V and J ends lost 3 bases and 2 bases respectively, with 14 bases between them. CDR3 in DNA: TGCGCCAGCAGCTGGGCAGGGTCCGAAAACACTGAAGCTTTCTTT. It encodes CASSWAGSENTEAFF. Drawing the rest from reference TRBV5-1 and TRBJ1-1, the complete variable domain is KAGVTQTPRYLIKTRGQQVTLSCSPISGHRSVSWYQQTPGQGLQFLFEYFSETQRNKGNFPGRFSGRQFSNSRSEMNVSTLELGDSALYLCASSWAGSENTEAFFGQGTRLTVV.

As DNA, the CDR3 is TGTGCCAGCAGCCAAGAAAAATGGGCTAGTTTGGGGTCGATGAAGTACGAGCAGTACTTC. Encoded protein: CASSQEKWASLGSMKYEQYF. This rearrangement joins TRBV4-2 to TRBJ2-7, with no clear D. Trimming pared 0 bases from V and 4 bases from J, leaving 28 bases between. The CDR3 loop spans 20 amino acids. Germline lookup yields CDR1 LGHNA and CDR2 YNFKEQ.

This clone was found a few times. The chain links TRBV19 to TRBJ2-7; 9 nucleotides align to TRBD1. The junction had 3 bases not matched to a gene; V was cut back by 3 bases and J by 0 bases. Germline loops: CDR1 LNHDA, CDR2 SQIVND (reference sequence). The CDR3 runs to 15 residues. CDR3 sequence: CASSIYRGRSYEQYF. CDR3 DNA: TGTGCCAGTAGTATCTACAGGGGGCGCTCCTACGAGCAGTACTTC.

The CDR3, as DNA: TGTGCCAGCAGCTCGGCTACGGTTGGCACTGAAGCTTTCTTT. It yields the protein CASSSATVGTEAFF. The J gene is TRBJ1-1, the V gene TRBV5-4; D unclear. Germline V lookup: CDR1 SGHNT, CDR2 YYREEE (reference sequence). Trimming left V 3 bases short and J 4 bases short, with 13 bases between. This CDR3 contains 14 residues.

In its sample, this clone was seen once. The chain is built from TRBV19 and TRBJ1-2, with 9 positions matching TRBD1. The CDR3 has 15 residues. V dropped 7 bases and J dropped 2; count of bases not matched to a gene: 8. Germline V gives CDR1 LNHDA, CDR2 SQIVND (reference sequence). This CDR3 reads CASNLAGQGNYGYTF. The CDR3 DNA reads as TGTGCCAGTAATCTAGCGGGACAGGGAAACTATGGCTACACCTTC.

The chain combines TRBV6-5 with TRBJ1-1; D may be TRBD1 (6 bases). Between the trimmed V and J ends, which lost 5 bases and 13 bases, there was a span of 17 bases. The germline V gene has CDR1 MNHEY and CDR2 SVGAGI. The CDR3 contains 12 residues. The CDR3 loop reads CASSRRTGPHFF. DNA for the CDR3: TGTGCCAGCAGTCGACGAACAGGGCCGCATTTCTTT.

This rearrangement joins TRBV7-9 to TRBJ2-5; D tentatively fits TRBD1 or TRBD2 (6 bases each). Germline lookup yields CDR1 SEHNR and CDR2 FQNEAQ (reference sequence). This CDR3 region has 14 residues. V was cut by 1 base and J by 4 bases, with 10 bases left in between. The CDR3 sequence is CASSLEGGLETQYF. CDR3 DNA sequence: TGTGCCAGCAGCTTAGAAGGGGGGTTAGAGACCCAGTACTTC.

The chain has TRBV5-1 and TRBJ2-5; 9 bases agree with TRBD2. CDR1 is SGHRS, CDR2 YFSETQ, per germline. J gave up 3 bases and V 0 bases, and 3 bases lay outside the gene matches. CDR3 size: 15 residues. CDR3 DNA sequence: TGCGCCAGCAGCTTGGTAATAGCGGGGGAAGAGACCCAGTACTTC. This sequence encodes CASSLVIAGEETQYF.

J is TRBJ2-7 and V is TRBV4-1; the D call may be TRBD1 or TRBD2 (6 bases each). The V gene's germline CDR1 is MGHRA and CDR2 YSYEKL. This CDR3 is 19 amino acids long. With 4 bases removed from V and 0 bases from J, the gap between germline ends came to 25 bases. DNA of the CDR3: TGCGCCAGCAGCCGAGAGAGGATGGATTCGGGGGCCTCCTCCTACGAGCAGTACTTC. Amino acids: CASSRERMDSGASSYEQYF.

V gene TRBV27 combines with J gene TRBJ2-1; D possibly corresponds to TRBD1 (7 bases). V was cut by 9 bases and J by 4 bases, with 13 bases left in between. The CDR3 is 13 residues long. Germline CDR1 MNHEY, CDR2 SMNVEV (reference sequence). In DNA form, the CDR3 reads TGTGCCAGTCGACAGGGACTTTACAATGAGCAGTTCTTC. Translating gives CASRQGLYNEQFF.

This chain links TRBV30 with TRBJ2-2, with TRBD1 as a possible D gene (6 bases). Germline V gene lookup returns CDR1 GTSNPN and CDR2 SVGIG (reference sequence). The CDR3 has 11 amino acids. V was trimmed by 4 bases and J by 6 bases, leaving 6 bases between them. CDR3 in DNA: TGTGCCTGGACAGGGGCCGGGGAGCTGTTTTTT. Translated: CAWTGAGELFF.

This chain uses TRBV7-6 with TRBJ1-2, with TRBD1 matching over 12 bases. The CDR3 loop spans 16 amino acids. Germline V gives CDR1 SGHVS, CDR2 FNYEAQ. V trimming: 0 bases; J trimming: 5 bases; junction bases outside the gene matches: 4. CDR3: CASSLAGQGAGYGYTF. For the CDR3, the DNA is TGTGCCAGCAGCTTAGCGGGACAGGGGGCGGGATATGGCTACACCTTC. Using reference TRBV7-6 and TRBJ1-2 for the parts outside the CDR3, the full variable domain is GAGVSQSPRYKVTKRGQDVALRCDPISGHVSLYWYRQALGQGPEFLTYFNYEAQQDKSGLPNDRFSAERPEGSISTLTIQRTEQRDSAMYRCASSLAGQGAGYGYTFGSGTRLTVV.

The count of this clone is one. This chain connects TRBV13 to TRBJ2-7; no reliable D call. The V gene lost 3 bases and the J gene lost 3 bases, with 15 bases spanning the gap. Germline V gene data show CDR1 as PRHDT and CDR2 as FYEKMQ (reference sequence). CDR3 length: 15 amino acids. CDR3 DNA: TGTGCCAGCAGCTTTGGAGACTCCCAGATCTACGAGCAGTACTTC. It specifies CASSFGDSQIYEQYF.

CDR3 DNA sequence: TGTGCCAGCAGCTTAAGGGGAGGGAACGAATGGCGGAATGAGCAGTTCTTC. This translates into CASSLRGGNEWRNEQFF. The gene calls are TRBV7-3 and TRBJ2-1; 7 nucleotides agree with TRBD2. The CDR3 contains 17 residues. Looked up from germline, CDR1 is SGHTA and CDR2 is FQGTGA. V lost 1 base, J lost 7 bases, and 13 bases stayed unmatched.

Only one count was recorded for this clone. The sample has other DNA sequences that encode this CDR3 too. The rearrangement links TRBV29-1 to TRBJ2-6, with D tentatively TRBD2 (6 bases). Germline assignment: CDR1 SQVTM and CDR2 ANQGSEA. The CDR3 sequence is 15 residues long. V shed 4 bases and J shed 0 bases, with 10 bases lying between them. CDR3 loop: CSVGLGGSGANVLTF. DNA for the CDR3: TGCAGCGTTGGCCTGGGGGGCTCTGGGGCCAACGTCCTGACTTTC.